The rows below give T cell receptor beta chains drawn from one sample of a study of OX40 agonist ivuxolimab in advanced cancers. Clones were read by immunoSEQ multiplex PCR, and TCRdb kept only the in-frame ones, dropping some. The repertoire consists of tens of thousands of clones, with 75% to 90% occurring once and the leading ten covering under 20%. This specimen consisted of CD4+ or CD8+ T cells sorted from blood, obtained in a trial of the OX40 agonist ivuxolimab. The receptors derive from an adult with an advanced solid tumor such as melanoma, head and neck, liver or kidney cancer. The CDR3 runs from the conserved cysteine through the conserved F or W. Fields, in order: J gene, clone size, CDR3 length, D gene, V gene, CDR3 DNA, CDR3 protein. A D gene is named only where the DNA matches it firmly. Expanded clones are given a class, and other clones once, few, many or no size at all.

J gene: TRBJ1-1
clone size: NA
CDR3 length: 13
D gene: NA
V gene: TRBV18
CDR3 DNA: TGTGCCAGCTCACCGGGAATGAACACTGAAGCTTTCTTT
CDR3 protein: CASSPGMNTEAFF

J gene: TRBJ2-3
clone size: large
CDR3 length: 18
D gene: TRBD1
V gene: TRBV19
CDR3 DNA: TGTGCCAGTAGTATTGCGCAGGGGGCGCCCCCTGTCACAGATACGCAGTATTTT
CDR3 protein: CASSIAQGAPPVTDTQYF

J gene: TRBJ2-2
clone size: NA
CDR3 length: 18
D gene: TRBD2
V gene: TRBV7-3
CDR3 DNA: TGTGCCAGCAGCTCCAAATACGGGAAGCGGGAGTACACCGGGGAGCTGTTTTTT
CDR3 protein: CASSSKYGKREYTGELFF

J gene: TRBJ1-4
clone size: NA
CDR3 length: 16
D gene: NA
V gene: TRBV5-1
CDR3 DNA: TGCGCCAGCACGCCCACCGTGTTCGCAACTAATGAAAAACTGTTTTTT
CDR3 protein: CASTPTVFATNEKLFF

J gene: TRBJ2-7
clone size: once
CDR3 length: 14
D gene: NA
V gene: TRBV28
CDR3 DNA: TGTGCCAGCAGTTTAGCGGGCAGCTCCTACGAGCAGTACTTC
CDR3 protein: CASSLAGSSYEQYF

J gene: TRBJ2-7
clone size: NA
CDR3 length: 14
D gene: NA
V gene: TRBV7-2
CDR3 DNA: TGTGCCAGCAGCGCCAGTACCCATCTCGACGAGCAGTACTTC
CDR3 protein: CASSASTHLDEQYF

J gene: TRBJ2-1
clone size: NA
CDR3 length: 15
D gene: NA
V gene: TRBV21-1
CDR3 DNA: TGTGCCAGCAGCAAGGGACAGGGGGATGGTAATGAGCAGTTCTTC
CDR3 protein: CASSKGQGDGNEQFF

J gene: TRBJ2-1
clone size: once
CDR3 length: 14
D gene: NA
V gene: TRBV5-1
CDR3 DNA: TGCGCCAGCAGCTTGGCCCAACCCCGGGATGAGCAGTTCTTC
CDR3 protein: CASSLAQPRDEQFF

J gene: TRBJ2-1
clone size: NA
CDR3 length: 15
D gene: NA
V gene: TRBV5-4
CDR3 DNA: TGTGCCAGCAGCTTGTGGGCAGGGCCGTACAATGAGCAGTTCTTC
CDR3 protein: CASSLWAGPYNEQFF

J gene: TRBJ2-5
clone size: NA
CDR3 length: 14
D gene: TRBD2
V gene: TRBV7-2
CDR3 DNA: TGTGCCAGCAGCTTATTAGGGACTAGAGAGACCCAGTACTTC
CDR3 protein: CASSLLGTRETQYF

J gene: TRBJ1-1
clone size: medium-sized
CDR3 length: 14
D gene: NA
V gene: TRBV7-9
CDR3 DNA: TGTGCCAGCAGCTTAGACCAGATTACCACTGAAGCTTTCTTT
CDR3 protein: CASSLDQITTEAFF

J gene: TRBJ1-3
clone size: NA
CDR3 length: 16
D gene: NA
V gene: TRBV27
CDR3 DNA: TGTGCCAGCAGTTCCGGGACATCCTTCGGGGGAAACACCATATATTTT
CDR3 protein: CASSSGTSFGGNTIYF

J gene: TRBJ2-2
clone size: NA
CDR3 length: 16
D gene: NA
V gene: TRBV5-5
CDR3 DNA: TGTGCCAGCAGCTTGGGGACCGGATCGAACACCGGGGAGCTGTTTTTT
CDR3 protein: CASSLGTGSNTGELFF

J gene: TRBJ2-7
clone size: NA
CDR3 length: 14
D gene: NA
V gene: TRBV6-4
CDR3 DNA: TGTGCCAGCAGTTCCGAAGGGGGACGCTACGAGCAGTACTTC
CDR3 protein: CASSSEGGRYEQYF

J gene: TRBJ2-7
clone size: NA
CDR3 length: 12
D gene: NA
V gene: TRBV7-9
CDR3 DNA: TGTGCCAGCAGCTTAGACAAATACGAGCAGTACTTC
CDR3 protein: CASSLDKYEQYF

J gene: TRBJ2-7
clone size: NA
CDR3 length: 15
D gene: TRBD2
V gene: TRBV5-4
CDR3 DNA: TGTGCCAGCAGCTTGGATCGGCTAGCGGGAGTTGAGCAGTACTTC
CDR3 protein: CASSLDRLAGVEQYF

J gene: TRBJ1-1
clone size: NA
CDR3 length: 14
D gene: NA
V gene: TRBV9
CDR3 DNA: TGTGCCAGCAGCCCCACGACGGACAACACTGAAGCTTTCTTT
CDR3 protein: CASSPTTDNTEAFF

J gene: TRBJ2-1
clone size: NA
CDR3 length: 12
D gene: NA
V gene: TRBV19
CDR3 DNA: TGTGCCAGTAGAGGTCCTTACAATGAGCAGTTCTTC
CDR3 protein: CASRGPYNEQFF

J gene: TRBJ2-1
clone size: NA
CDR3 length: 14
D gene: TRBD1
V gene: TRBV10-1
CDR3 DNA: TGCGCCAGCAGTGAGGACAGGGCCTACAATGAGCAGTTCTTC
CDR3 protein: CASSEDRAYNEQFF

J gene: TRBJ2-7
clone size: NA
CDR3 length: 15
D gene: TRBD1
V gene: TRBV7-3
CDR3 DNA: TGTGCCAGCAGCACAGGACAGGCCCCCACCTACGAGCAGTACTTC
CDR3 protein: CASSTGQAPTYEQYF

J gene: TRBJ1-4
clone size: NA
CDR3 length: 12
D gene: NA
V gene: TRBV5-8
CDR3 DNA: TGTGCCAGCAGCTTTTATTCGGAAAAACTGTTTTTT
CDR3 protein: CASSFYSEKLFF

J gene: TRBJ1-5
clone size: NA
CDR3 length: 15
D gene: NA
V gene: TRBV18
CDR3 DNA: TGTGCCAGCAGATCGGGGGGGAGCGGCAATCAGCCCCAGCATTTT
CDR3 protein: CASRSGGSGNQPQHF

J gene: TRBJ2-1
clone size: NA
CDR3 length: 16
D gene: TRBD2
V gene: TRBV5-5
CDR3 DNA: TGTGCCAGCAGCCCACGAATACTAGCGGGAGTTAATGAGCAGTTCTTC
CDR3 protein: CASSPRILAGVNEQFF

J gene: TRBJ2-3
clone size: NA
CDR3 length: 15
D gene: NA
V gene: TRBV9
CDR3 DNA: TGTGCCAGCACCTGGTCCAGGGGCCCCACAGATACGCAGTATTTT
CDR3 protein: CASTWSRGPTDTQYF

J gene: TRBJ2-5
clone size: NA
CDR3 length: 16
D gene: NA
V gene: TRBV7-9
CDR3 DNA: TGTGCCAGCAGCCAAGGACAGCACTTACACCAAGAGACCCAGTACTTC
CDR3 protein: CASSQGQHLHQETQYF

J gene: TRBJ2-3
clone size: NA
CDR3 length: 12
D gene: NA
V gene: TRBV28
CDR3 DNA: TGTGCCAGCAGTTCTAACTCCCGGGACTCAACTTTT
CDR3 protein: CASSSNSRDSTF

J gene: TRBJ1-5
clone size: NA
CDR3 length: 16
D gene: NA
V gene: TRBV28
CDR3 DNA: TGTGCCAGCAGTTTAAGGACCAGAGGGGGAGGTCAGCCCCAGCATTTT
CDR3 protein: CASSLRTRGGGQPQHF

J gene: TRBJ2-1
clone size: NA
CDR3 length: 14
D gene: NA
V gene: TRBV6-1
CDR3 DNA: TGTGCCAGCAGTGAAGCGGGCTTAGGCAATGAGCAGTTCTTC
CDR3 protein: CASSEAGLGNEQFF

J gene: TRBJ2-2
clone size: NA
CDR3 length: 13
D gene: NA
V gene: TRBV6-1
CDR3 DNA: TGTGCCAGCAGTACAACTGCAACCGGGGAGCTGTTTTTT
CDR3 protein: CASSTTATGELFF

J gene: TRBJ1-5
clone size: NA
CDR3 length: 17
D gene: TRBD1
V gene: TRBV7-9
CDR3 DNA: TGTGCCAGCAGCTCGTCGGGTGACAGGGAAAGTGAACAGCCCCAGCATTTT
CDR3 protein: CASSSSGDRESEQPQHF

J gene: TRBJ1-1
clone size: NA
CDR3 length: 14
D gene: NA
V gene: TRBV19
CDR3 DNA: TGTGCCAGTAGTATCCGGGGGCCTGGCACTGAAGCTTTCTTT
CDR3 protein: CASSIRGPGTEAFF

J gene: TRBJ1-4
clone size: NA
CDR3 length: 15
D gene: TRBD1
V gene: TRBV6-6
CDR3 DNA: TGTGCCAGCAGGAAACAGGGGGCACTGAAGGAAAAACTGTTTTTT
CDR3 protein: CASRKQGALKEKLFF

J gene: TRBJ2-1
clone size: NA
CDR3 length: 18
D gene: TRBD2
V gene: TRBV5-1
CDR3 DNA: TGCGCCAGCAGCTTGGGACTAGCGGGAGGGCCTGAGGGCAATGAGCAGTTCTTC
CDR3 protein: CASSLGLAGGPEGNEQFF

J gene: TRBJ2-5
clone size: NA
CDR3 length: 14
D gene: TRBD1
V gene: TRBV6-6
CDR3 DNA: TGTGCCAGCAGTGACAGGGGGGTACAAGAGACCCAGTACTTC
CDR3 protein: CASSDRGVQETQYF

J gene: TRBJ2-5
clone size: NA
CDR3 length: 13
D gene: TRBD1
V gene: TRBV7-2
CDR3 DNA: TGTGCCAGCAGCCCAGACAGGGGGGAGACCCAGTACTTC
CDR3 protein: CASSPDRGETQYF

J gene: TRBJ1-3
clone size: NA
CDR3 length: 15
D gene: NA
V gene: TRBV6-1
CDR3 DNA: TGTGCCAGCAGTGAAAGGGTAGGGGAAGGAAACACCATATATTTT
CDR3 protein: CASSERVGEGNTIYF

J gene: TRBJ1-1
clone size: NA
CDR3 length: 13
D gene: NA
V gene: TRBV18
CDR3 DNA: TGTGCCAGCTCACAGGGCGGATCGGCTGAAGCTTTCTTT
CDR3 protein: CASSQGGSAEAFF

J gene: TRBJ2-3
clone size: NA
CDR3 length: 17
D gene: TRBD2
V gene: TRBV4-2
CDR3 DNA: TGTGCCAGCAGCCAACAATCTAGCGGGAGCGTTGAGGATACGCAGTATTTT
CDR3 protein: CASSQQSSGSVEDTQYF

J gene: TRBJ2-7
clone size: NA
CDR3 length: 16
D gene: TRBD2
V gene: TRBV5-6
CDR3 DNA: TGTGCCAGCAGCTTGTTCCTAGCGGGAGGTCCCTACGAGCAGTACTTC
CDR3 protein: CASSLFLAGGPYEQYF

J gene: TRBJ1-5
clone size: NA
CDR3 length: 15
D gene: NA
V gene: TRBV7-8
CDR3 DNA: TGTGCCAGCAGCTCCCTGAGGGGTCCCAATCAGCCCCAGCATTTT
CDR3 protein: CASSSLRGPNQPQHF

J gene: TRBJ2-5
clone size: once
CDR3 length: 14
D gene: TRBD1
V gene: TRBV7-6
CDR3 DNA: TGTGCCAGCAGCTTCGGGACAGGGCTAGAGACCCAGTACTTC
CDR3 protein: CASSFGTGLETQYF

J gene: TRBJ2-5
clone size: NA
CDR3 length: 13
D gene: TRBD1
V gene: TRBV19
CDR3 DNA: TGTGCCAGTAGGATACAGGGGGGAGAGACCCAGTACTTC
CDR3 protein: CASRIQGGETQYF

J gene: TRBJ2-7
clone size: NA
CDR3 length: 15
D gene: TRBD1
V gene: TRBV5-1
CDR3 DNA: TGCGCCAGCAATTCTGGGACAGATAATCCCTACGAGCAGTACTTC
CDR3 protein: CASNSGTDNPYEQYF